This is a list of T cell receptor beta chains from one sample in a study of cytotoxic CD8 clonotypes in ibrutinib-treated CLL. Assay used: immunoSEQ multiplex PCR; TCRdb lists only in-frame clones, some missing. The sample holds about 160,000 clones, more than 80% seen once. The specimen comprised PBMCs, sampled after 24 months of ibrutinib treatment. These receptors all stem from a human donor with chronic lymphocytic leukemia. Both conserved end residues are part of each CDR3. Fields, in order: CDR3 protein, CDR3 DNA, J gene, D gene, V gene, clone size. D genes are given only for firm matches. Not all rows give a size; the values are once, few, many and, for expanded clones, a class.

CDR3: CASSRRSGNTIYF
DNA: TGCGCCAGCAGCCGAAGAAGTGGAAACACCATATATTTT
J: TRBJ1-3
D: NA
V: TRBV4-3
size: once

CDR3: CASRWSGGANEQFF
DNA: TGTGCCAGCCGGTGGAGCGGGGGGGCAAATGAGCAGTTCTTC
J: TRBJ2-1
D: TRBD2
V: TRBV27
size: NA

CDR3: CASSLAGVNEKLFF
DNA: TGTGCCAGCTCACTGGCAGGGGTCAATGAAAAACTGTTTTTT
J: TRBJ1-4
D: NA
V: TRBV18
size: NA

CDR3: CASSLRDRDYGYTF
DNA: TGTGCCAGCAGTTTAAGGGACAGGGACTATGGCTACACCTTC
J: TRBJ1-2
D: TRBD1
V: TRBV28
size: NA

CDR3: CASSLEGQMNTEAFF
DNA: TGTGCCAGCAGCCTAGAAGGGCAAATGAACACTGAAGCTTTCTTT
J: TRBJ1-1
D: NA
V: TRBV9
size: NA

CDR3: CASSAPGQALHTF
DNA: TGTGCCAGCAGCGCGCCGGGACAGGCCCTTCACACCTTC
J: TRBJ1-2
D: TRBD1
V: TRBV9
size: NA

CDR3: CASSLSSWIHEQYF
DNA: TGTGCCAGCAGTTTATCCTCCTGGATCCACGAGCAGTACTTC
J: TRBJ2-7
D: NA
V: TRBV28
size: NA

CDR3: CASSSELGNEKLFF
DNA: TGTGCCAGCAGCTCGGAATTAGGGAATGAAAAACTGTTTTTT
J: TRBJ1-4
D: NA
V: TRBV6-4
size: NA

CDR3: CASSRSGSNQPQHF
DNA: TGTGCCAGCAGCCGGTCAGGGTCCAATCAGCCCCAGCATTTT
J: TRBJ1-5
D: NA
V: TRBV28
size: NA

CDR3: CASSLAAAAMNYGYTF
DNA: TGTGCCAGCAGCTTGGCGGCCGCGGCAATGAACTATGGCTACACCTTC
J: TRBJ1-2
D: NA
V: TRBV27
size: few

CDR3: CAILRTRGADEQFF
DNA: TGTGCCATCCTTCGGACTAGAGGGGCCGATGAGCAGTTCTTC
J: TRBJ2-1
D: TRBD2
V: TRBV6-4
size: once

CDR3: CASSALIPGVAGYGYTF
DNA: TGTGCCAGCAGCGCATTAATACCGGGGGTTGCCGGCTATGGCTACACCTTC
J: TRBJ1-2
D: NA
V: TRBV5-4
size: NA

CDR3: CASSLGIRGEQYF
DNA: TGTGCCAGCAGCTTAGGAATCCGGGGAGAGCAGTACTTC
J: TRBJ2-7
D: NA
V: TRBV7-9
size: NA

CDR3: CASTLTYGSEQYF
DNA: TGTGCCAGCACCCTTACGTACGGGAGTGAGCAGTACTTC
J: TRBJ2-7
D: NA
V: TRBV6-6
size: NA

CDR3: CASSARQGGYGYTF
DNA: TGCGCCAGCAGCGCCCGCCAGGGGGGCTATGGCTACACCTTC
J: TRBJ1-2
D: TRBD1
V: TRBV5-1
size: NA

CDR3: CATLGYGYTF
DNA: TGTGCCACGCTTGGCTATGGCTACACCTTC
J: TRBJ1-2
D: NA
V: TRBV28
size: few

CDR3: CASSLYPPGLAIDEQFF
DNA: TGTGCCAGCAGCTTATACCCCCCAGGACTAGCGATCGATGAGCAGTTCTTC
J: TRBJ2-1
D: TRBD2
V: TRBV7-2
size: NA

CDR3: CASSLAVAGAGTGELFF
DNA: TGCGCCAGCAGCTTGGCCGTCGCGGGGGCGGGCACCGGGGAGCTGTTTTTT
J: TRBJ2-2
D: NA
V: TRBV5-1
size: once

CDR3: CASREGAGMFDTQYF
DNA: TGTGCCAGCAGAGAGGGGGCGGGAATGTTTGATACGCAGTATTTT
J: TRBJ2-3
D: NA
V: TRBV7-3
size: NA

CDR3: CASSLEGYEQYF
DNA: TGTGCCAGCAGCTTGGAGGGCTACGAGCAGTACTTC
J: TRBJ2-7
D: NA
V: TRBV5-6
size: NA

CDR3: CASSPPAQSNYGYTF
DNA: TGTGCCAGCTCACCACCGGCACAGTCTAACTATGGCTACACCTTC
J: TRBJ1-2
D: NA
V: TRBV18
size: NA

CDR3: CASSLPGLAGVETQYF
DNA: TGCGCCAGCAGCTTGCCCGGACTAGCGGGAGTAGAGACCCAGTACTTC
J: TRBJ2-5
D: TRBD2
V: TRBV5-1
size: NA

CDR3: CASSLPGQGTGAFF
DNA: TGTGCCAGCAGCTTACCCGGACAGGGCACTGGGGCTTTCTTT
J: TRBJ1-1
D: TRBD1
V: TRBV7-2
size: few

CDR3: CASSRTGTTNTEAFF
DNA: TGTGCCAGCAGTAGAACCGGGACCACGAACACTGAAGCTTTCTTT
J: TRBJ1-1
D: NA
V: TRBV6-1
size: few

CDR3: CASSEFNEQFF
DNA: TGTGCCAGCAGTGAATTCAATGAGCAGTTCTTC
J: TRBJ2-1
D: NA
V: TRBV6-1
size: NA

CDR3: CASRARGSNTEAFF
DNA: TGTGCCAGCAGAGCAAGGGGGTCGAACACTGAAGCTTTCTTT
J: TRBJ1-1
D: NA
V: TRBV2
size: NA

CDR3: CASSFGGSTNEKLFF
DNA: TGTGCCAGCAGTTTTGGTGGCTCAACTAATGAAAAACTGTTTTTT
J: TRBJ1-4
D: NA
V: TRBV28
size: NA

CDR3: CASSPWSGGKETQYF
DNA: TGTGCCAGTAGTCCATGGAGCGGGGGTAAAGAGACCCAGTACTTC
J: TRBJ2-5
D: TRBD2
V: TRBV19
size: once

CDR3: CASSPYYVGYGYTF
DNA: TGTGCCAGCAGCCCATATTATGTAGGGTATGGCTACACCTTC
J: TRBJ1-2
D: NA
V: TRBV7-9
size: NA

CDR3: CASSFSYYGYTF
DNA: TGCGCCAGCAGCTTCAGTTACTATGGCTACACCTTC
J: TRBJ1-2
D: NA
V: TRBV5-1
size: once

CDR3: CASSTGPLGTVGEQFF
DNA: TGTGCCAGTAGTACCGGGCCCCTGGGCACGGTCGGGGAGCAGTTCTTC
J: TRBJ2-1
D: NA
V: TRBV19
size: few